This entry lists 2 T cell receptor beta chains sequenced from one sample in a study of Ad26.COV2.S vaccination and SARS-CoV-2 variants. The data were produced by immunoSEQ multiplex PCR, yet TCRdb's version contains in-frame clones alone and is incomplete. Of a few hundred thousand clones in the sample, 88% are singletons; the top ten hold about 3.5%. Noted treatment: over 15 received Ad26.COV2.S at low or high dose, single or two shots; five or six received placebo; per-sample allocation not given. Day 63 after the first vaccine or placebo injection was the time point for sampling. The sample in question was peripheral blood, obtained in a trial of Ad26.COV2.S vaccine versus placebo. The source is a person aged 18-65 years who received the Ad26.COV2.S COVID-19 vaccine or a placebo.

The rearrangement links TRBV15 to TRBJ1-4; 7 bases are shared with TRBD1. The germline gives CDR1 LNHNV, CDR2 YYDKDF (reference sequence). The V segment lost 3 bases and the J segment 8 bases; nucleotides outside the gene matches: 9. The CDR3 has 15 amino acids. CDR3 nucleotides: TGTGCCACCAGCAGTCACAGGGGAAGCGGAGAAAAACTGTTTTTT. Protein sequence: CATSSHRGSGEKLFF.

DNA for the CDR3: TGTGCCAGCAGCTCGACTAGCGGGGGGGCCGGTCCTGGGGAGCTGTTTTTT. Protein sequence: CASSSTSGGAGPGELFF. The chain employs TRBV5-4 and TRBJ2-2; TRBD2 aligns across 14 bases. V shed 3 bases, J shed 8 bases, and the junction held 9 bases outside the gene matches. The CDR3 has 17 amino acids. Germline V gene data show CDR1 as SGHNT and CDR2 as YYREEE (reference sequence).